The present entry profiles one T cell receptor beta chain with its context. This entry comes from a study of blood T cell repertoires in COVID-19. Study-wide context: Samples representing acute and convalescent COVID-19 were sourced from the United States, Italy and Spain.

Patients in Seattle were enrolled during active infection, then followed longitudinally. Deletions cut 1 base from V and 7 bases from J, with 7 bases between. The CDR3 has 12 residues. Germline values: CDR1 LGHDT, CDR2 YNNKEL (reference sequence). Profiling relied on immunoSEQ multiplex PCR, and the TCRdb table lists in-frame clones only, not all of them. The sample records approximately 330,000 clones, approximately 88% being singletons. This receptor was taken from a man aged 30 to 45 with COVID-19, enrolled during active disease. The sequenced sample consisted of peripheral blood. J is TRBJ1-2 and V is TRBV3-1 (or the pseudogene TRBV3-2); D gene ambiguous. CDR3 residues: CASSQGPGGYTF. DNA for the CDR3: TGTGCCAGCAGCCAAGGTCCGGGTGGCTACACCTTC.